One T cell receptor beta chain is described in this entry. Its cognate antigen is unknown. These data originate in a study of blood T cells in healthy people across ages. Overall study results and limits: Age advanced and TCR beta diversity per million T cells fell, roughly linearly. Comparison with aged donors showed that long-lived donors had more naive CD4+ cells and higher diversity. With unsorted PBMCs, a conclusive comparison of naive versus antigen-experienced cells was not possible.

Researchers collected ten milliliters of peripheral blood from every single donor. A second PCR, run for roughly 7 to 11 cycles, used a sample-barcoded 5' primer plus a J-beta primer mix. MiXCR, run by TCRdb on the 5' RACE reads, gives a single entry per CDR3 protein. This sample has under 2,000,000 distinct CDR3 sequences, with roughly 52% found just once. CDR3 size: 16 residues. Germline V lookup: CDR1 SGHNT, CDR2 YYREEE (reference sequence). V is TRBV5-4 and J is TRBJ2-5, with TRBD2 matching 12 bases. The J call may be faulty, since TRBJ2-4 better matches the DNA end. The specimen was blood. The TCR comes from a woman aged 35 to 49 in good health. The CDR3 DNA is TGTGCCAGCGGATACCTAGCGGGGGGGACCAAAAACATTCAGTACTTC. Protein sequence: CASGYLAGGTKNIQYF.